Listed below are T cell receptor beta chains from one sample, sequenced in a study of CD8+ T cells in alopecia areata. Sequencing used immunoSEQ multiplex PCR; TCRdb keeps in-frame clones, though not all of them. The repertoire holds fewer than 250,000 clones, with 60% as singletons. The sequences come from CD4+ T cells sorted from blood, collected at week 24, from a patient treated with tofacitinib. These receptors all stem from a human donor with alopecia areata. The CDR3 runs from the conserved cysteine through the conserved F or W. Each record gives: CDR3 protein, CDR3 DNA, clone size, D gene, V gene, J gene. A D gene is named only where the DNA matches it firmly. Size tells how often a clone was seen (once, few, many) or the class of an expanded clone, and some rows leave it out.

cdr3_aa: CASRKGSTDTQYF; cdr3_nt: TGTGCCAGCAGGAAGGGTAGCACAGATACGCAGTATTTT; clone_size: -; d_call: -; v_call: TRBV11-2; j_call: TRBJ2-3
cdr3_aa: CASSQVGPGELFF; cdr3_nt: TGCGCCAGCAGCCAAGTAGGGCCCGGGGAGCTGTTTTTT; clone_size: -; d_call: -; v_call: TRBV4-3; j_call: TRBJ2-2
cdr3_aa: CASSDRVIAETQYF; cdr3_nt: TGTGCCAGCAGCGATAGGGTTATCGCGGAGACCCAGTACTTC; clone_size: -; d_call: -; v_call: TRBV25-1; j_call: TRBJ2-5
cdr3_aa: CASREGVAGGHTQYF; cdr3_nt: TGTGCCAGCAGAGAAGGCGTAGCGGGCGGGCATACGCAGTATTTT; clone_size: -; d_call: TRBD2; v_call: TRBV6-6; j_call: TRBJ2-3
cdr3_aa: CSVEIARGGDTQYF; cdr3_nt: TGCAGCGTTGAAATTGCCAGAGGGGGAGATACGCAGTATTTT; clone_size: -; d_call: -; v_call: TRBV29-1; j_call: TRBJ2-3
cdr3_aa: CASSAGGLRTDTQYF; cdr3_nt: TGTGCCAGCTCGGCGGGGGGCCTCCGCACAGATACGCAGTATTTT; clone_size: few; d_call: TRBD2; v_call: TRBV6-5; j_call: TRBJ2-3
cdr3_aa: CASSLGQGNSPLHF; cdr3_nt: TGTGCCAGCAGCTTGGGACAGGGGAATTCACCCCTCCACTTT; clone_size: once; d_call: TRBD1; v_call: TRBV5-4; j_call: TRBJ1-6
cdr3_aa: CASSVAPITDTQYF; cdr3_nt: TGTGCCAGCAGCGTAGCTCCCATCACAGATACGCAGTATTTT; clone_size: -; d_call: -; v_call: TRBV9; j_call: TRBJ2-3
cdr3_aa: CSVDPGGGDTQYF; cdr3_nt: TGCAGCGTTGACCCGGGGGGCGGGGATACGCAGTATTTT; clone_size: -; d_call: -; v_call: TRBV29-1; j_call: TRBJ2-3
cdr3_aa: CSVEPGNTDTQYF; cdr3_nt: TGCAGCGTTGAGCCCGGGAACACAGATACGCAGTATTTT; clone_size: -; d_call: -; v_call: TRBV29-1; j_call: TRBJ2-3
cdr3_aa: CACFGRVGTEAFF; cdr3_nt: TGTGCCTGTTTTGGCAGGGTTGGCACTGAAGCTTTCTTT; clone_size: -; d_call: -; v_call: TRBV30; j_call: TRBJ1-1
cdr3_aa: CSVVEGTNEKLFF; cdr3_nt: TGCAGCGTTGTAGAAGGGACAAATGAAAAACTGTTTTTT; clone_size: -; d_call: -; v_call: TRBV29-1; j_call: TRBJ1-4
cdr3_aa: CATSRDQDTGIQYF; cdr3_nt: TGTGCCACCAGCAGAGATCAAGACACGGGCATTCAGTACTTC; clone_size: -; d_call: -; v_call: TRBV15; j_call: TRBJ2-4
cdr3_aa: CASSGGVTYYGYTF; cdr3_nt: TGTGCCAGCAGTGGGGGTGTTACGTACTATGGCTACACCTTC; clone_size: few; d_call: -; v_call: TRBV25-1; j_call: TRBJ1-2
cdr3_aa: CSVAVTGVGQPQHF; cdr3_nt: TGCAGCGTTGCTGTGACAGGGGTAGGTCAGCCCCAGCATTTT; clone_size: few; d_call: TRBD1; v_call: TRBV29-1; j_call: TRBJ1-5
cdr3_aa: CASSLQATDTQYF; cdr3_nt: TGTGCCAGCAGCCTCCAGGCCACAGATACGCAGTATTTT; clone_size: -; d_call: -; v_call: TRBV7-2; j_call: TRBJ2-3
cdr3_aa: CASSFYSGGDPEQYF; cdr3_nt: TGTGCCAGCAGCTTCTATAGCGGGGGGGACCCCGAGCAGTACTTC; clone_size: few; d_call: TRBD2; v_call: TRBV7-2; j_call: TRBJ2-7
cdr3_aa: CAWRTGKTEAFF; cdr3_nt: TGTGCCTGGAGGACAGGGAAGACTGAAGCTTTCTTT; clone_size: -; d_call: TRBD1; v_call: TRBV30; j_call: TRBJ1-1
cdr3_aa: CSVGSGGGNTEAFF; cdr3_nt: TGCAGCGTTGGATCGGGGGGCGGAAACACTGAAGCTTTCTTT; clone_size: -; d_call: -; v_call: TRBV29-1; j_call: TRBJ1-1
cdr3_aa: CASSSRGGLQETQYF; cdr3_nt: TGTGCCAGCAGCTCCCGCGGGGGACTCCAAGAGACCCAGTACTTC; clone_size: -; d_call: TRBD2; v_call: TRBV7-6; j_call: TRBJ2-5
cdr3_aa: CASRDRTGEHQPQHF; cdr3_nt: TGTGCCAGCAGGGACAGGACAGGGGAACATCAGCCCCAGCATTTT; clone_size: few; d_call: TRBD1; v_call: TRBV2; j_call: TRBJ1-5
cdr3_aa: CASTYGGTGELFF; cdr3_nt: TGTGCCAGCACGTACGGGGGCACCGGGGAGCTGTTTTTT; clone_size: few; d_call: -; v_call: TRBV14; j_call: TRBJ2-2
cdr3_aa: CSVGGGSGANVLTF; cdr3_nt: TGCAGCGTTGGTGGGGGTAGTGGGGCCAACGTCCTGACTTTC; clone_size: once; d_call: -; v_call: TRBV29-1; j_call: TRBJ2-6
cdr3_aa: CASSLEPTGGLTYEQYF; cdr3_nt: TGCGCCAGCAGCTTGGAGCCTACAGGGGGCTTAACCTACGAGCAGTACTTC; clone_size: -; d_call: TRBD1; v_call: TRBV5-1; j_call: TRBJ2-7
cdr3_aa: CASSLDPAGPNTGELFF; cdr3_nt: TGTGCCAGCAGCTTGGATCCGGCAGGGCCCAACACCGGGGAGCTGTTTTTT; clone_size: few; d_call: -; v_call: TRBV5-6; j_call: TRBJ2-2
cdr3_aa: CASSLDRGTYEQYF; cdr3_nt: TGCGCCAGCAGCTTGGACAGGGGGACCTACGAGCAGTACTTC; clone_size: -; d_call: TRBD1; v_call: TRBV5-1; j_call: TRBJ2-7
cdr3_aa: CASSLKGHKGAYNEQFF; cdr3_nt: TGTGCCAGCAGTTTAAAGGGGCACAAAGGCGCCTACAATGAGCAGTTCTTC; clone_size: -; d_call: -; v_call: TRBV27; j_call: TRBJ2-1
cdr3_aa: CSVRQDTEAFF; cdr3_nt: TGCAGCGTTCGACAAGACACTGAAGCTTTCTTT; clone_size: -; d_call: -; v_call: TRBV29-1; j_call: TRBJ1-1
cdr3_aa: CASSPTGAYGYTF; cdr3_nt: TGTGCCAGCAGCCCAACAGGGGCCTATGGCTACACCTTC; clone_size: -; d_call: TRBD1; v_call: TRBV7-9; j_call: TRBJ1-2
cdr3_aa: CSVERQMNTEAFF; cdr3_nt: TGCAGCGTTGAAAGGCAGATGAACACTGAAGCTTTCTTT; clone_size: -; d_call: -; v_call: TRBV29-1; j_call: TRBJ1-1
cdr3_aa: CASSEPSGNIQYF; cdr3_nt: TGTGCCAGCAGTGAGCCCTCTGGAAACATTCAGTACTTC; clone_size: -; d_call: -; v_call: TRBV25-1; j_call: TRBJ2-4
cdr3_aa: CASSQEDGSDEQFF; cdr3_nt: TGCGCCAGCAGCCAAGAGGATGGAAGCGATGAGCAGTTCTTC; clone_size: -; d_call: -; v_call: TRBV4-3; j_call: TRBJ2-1
cdr3_aa: CASSHRRPDTQYF; cdr3_nt: TGTGCCAGCAGCCACCGGAGACCAGATACGCAGTATTTT; clone_size: -; d_call: -; v_call: TRBV7-2; j_call: TRBJ2-3
cdr3_aa: CSVQGQGGAGELFF; cdr3_nt: TGCAGCGTCCAGGGACAGGGTGGTGCCGGGGAGCTGTTTTTT; clone_size: -; d_call: TRBD1; v_call: TRBV29-1; j_call: TRBJ2-2
cdr3_aa: CATSTPLQETQYF; cdr3_nt: TGTGCCACCAGCACCCCGCTCCAAGAGACCCAGTACTTC; clone_size: many; d_call: -; v_call: TRBV15; j_call: TRBJ2-5
cdr3_aa: CAISDRARNQPQHF; cdr3_nt: TGTGCCATCAGCGACAGGGCCCGTAATCAGCCCCAGCATTTT; clone_size: -; d_call: TRBD1; v_call: TRBV10-3; j_call: TRBJ1-5
cdr3_aa: CANSYSKGSYGYTF; cdr3_nt: TGTGCCAACAGTTACTCAAAGGGATCCTATGGCTACACCTTC; clone_size: -; d_call: -; v_call: TRBV6-6; j_call: TRBJ1-2
cdr3_aa: CASSQEFGTSGNTIYF; cdr3_nt: TGTGCCAGCAGCCAAGAGTTCGGGACCTCTGGAAACACCATATATTTT; clone_size: few; d_call: -; v_call: TRBV4-2; j_call: TRBJ1-3
cdr3_aa: CASSQVGMNTEAFF; cdr3_nt: TGTGCCAGCAGCCAAGTCGGGATGAACACTGAAGCTTTCTTT; clone_size: -; d_call: -; v_call: TRBV4-2; j_call: TRBJ1-1